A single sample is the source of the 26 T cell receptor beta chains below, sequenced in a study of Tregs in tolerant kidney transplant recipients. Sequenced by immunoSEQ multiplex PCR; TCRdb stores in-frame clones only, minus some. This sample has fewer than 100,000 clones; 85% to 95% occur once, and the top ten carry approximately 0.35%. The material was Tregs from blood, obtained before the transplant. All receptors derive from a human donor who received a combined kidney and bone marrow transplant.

The CDR3 DNA follows: TGTGCCAGTAGTATAGGTAGGGGTAGCACAGATACGCAGTATTTT. Protein: CASSIGRGSTDTQYF. The V and J genes are TRBV19 and TRBJ2-3, with a possible D match to TRBD1 (5 bases). The CDR3 is 15 residues long. The V end was cut by 1 base, the J end by 0 bases, with 8 bases between. Germline V CDR1 and CDR2: LNHDA, SQIVND (reference sequence).

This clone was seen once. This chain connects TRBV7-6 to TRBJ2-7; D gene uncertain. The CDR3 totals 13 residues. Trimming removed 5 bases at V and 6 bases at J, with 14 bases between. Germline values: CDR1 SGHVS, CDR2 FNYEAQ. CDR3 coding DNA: TGTGCCAGCAGCCTCCCGAATGGAGCCGAGCAGTACTTC. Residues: CASSLPNGAEQYF.

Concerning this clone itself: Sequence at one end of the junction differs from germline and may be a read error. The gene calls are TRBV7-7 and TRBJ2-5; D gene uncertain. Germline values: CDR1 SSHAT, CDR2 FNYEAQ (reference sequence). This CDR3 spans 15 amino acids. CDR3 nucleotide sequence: TGTGCTAGCAGCTTGGTTAAGGGTATTATAGAGACCCAGTACTTC. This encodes CASSLVKGIIETQYF.

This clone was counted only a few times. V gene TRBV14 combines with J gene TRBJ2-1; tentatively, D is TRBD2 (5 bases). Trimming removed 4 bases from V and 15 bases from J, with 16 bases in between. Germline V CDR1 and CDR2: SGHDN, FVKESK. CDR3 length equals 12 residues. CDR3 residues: CASSLIGGLSFF. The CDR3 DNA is TGTGCCAGCAGCCTTATTGGAGGACTCTCGTTCTTC.

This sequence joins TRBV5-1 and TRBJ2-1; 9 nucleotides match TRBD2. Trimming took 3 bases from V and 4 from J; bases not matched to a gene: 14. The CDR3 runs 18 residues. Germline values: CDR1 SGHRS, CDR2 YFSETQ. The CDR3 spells CASSSTGGLAGSYNEQFF. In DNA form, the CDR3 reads TGCGCCAGCAGCTCAACGGGAGGGCTAGCGGGAAGTTACAATGAGCAGTTCTTC.

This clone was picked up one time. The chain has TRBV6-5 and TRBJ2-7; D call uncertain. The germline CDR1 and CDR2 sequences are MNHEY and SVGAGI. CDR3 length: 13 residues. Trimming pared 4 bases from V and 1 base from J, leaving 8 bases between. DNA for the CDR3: TGTGCCAGCAGTTGGCTGGGGTCCTACGAGCAGTACTTC. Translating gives CASSWLGSYEQYF.

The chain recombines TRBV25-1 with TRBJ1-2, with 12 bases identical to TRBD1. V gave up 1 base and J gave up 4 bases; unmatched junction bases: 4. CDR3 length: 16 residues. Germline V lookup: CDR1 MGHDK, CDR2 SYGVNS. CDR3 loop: CASSESGTGGLYGYTF. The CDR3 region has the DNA TGTGCCAGCAGTGAATCCGGGACAGGGGGCCTCTATGGCTACACCTTC.

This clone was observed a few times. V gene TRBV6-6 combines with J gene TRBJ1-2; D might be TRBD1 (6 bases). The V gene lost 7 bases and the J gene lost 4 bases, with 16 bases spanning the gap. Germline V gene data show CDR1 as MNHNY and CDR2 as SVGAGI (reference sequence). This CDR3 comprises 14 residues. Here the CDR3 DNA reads TGTGCCAGCACTCCTGCCAGGGGAACCTATGGCTACACCTTC. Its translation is CASTPARGTYGYTF.

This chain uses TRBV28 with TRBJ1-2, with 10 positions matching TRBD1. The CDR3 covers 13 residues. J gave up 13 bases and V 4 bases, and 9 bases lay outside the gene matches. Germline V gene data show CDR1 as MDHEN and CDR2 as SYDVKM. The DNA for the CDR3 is TGTGCCAGCAGTTCCCCCGGGACAGGGGTTATCACCTTC. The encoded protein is CASSSPGTGVITF.

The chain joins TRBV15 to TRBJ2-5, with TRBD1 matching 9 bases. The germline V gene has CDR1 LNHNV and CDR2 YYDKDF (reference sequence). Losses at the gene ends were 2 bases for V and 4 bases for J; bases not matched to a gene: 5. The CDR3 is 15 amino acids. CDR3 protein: CATSRFPGQGETQYF. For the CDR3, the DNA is TGTGCCACCAGCAGATTTCCGGGACAGGGAGAGACCCAGTACTTC.

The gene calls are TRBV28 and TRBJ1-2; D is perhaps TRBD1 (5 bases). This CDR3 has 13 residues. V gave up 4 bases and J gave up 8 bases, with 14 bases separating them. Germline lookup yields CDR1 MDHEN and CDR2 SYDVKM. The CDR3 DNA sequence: TGTGCCAGCAGTTCCATATCCAGGGACGGCTACACCTTC. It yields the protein CASSSISRDGYTF.

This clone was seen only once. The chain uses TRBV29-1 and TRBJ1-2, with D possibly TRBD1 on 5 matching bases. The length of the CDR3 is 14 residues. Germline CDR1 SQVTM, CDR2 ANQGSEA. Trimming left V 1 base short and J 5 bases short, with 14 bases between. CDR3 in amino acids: CSVEVDGARYGYTF. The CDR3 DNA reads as TGCAGCGTTGAAGTGGACGGGGCTAGGTATGGCTACACCTTC.

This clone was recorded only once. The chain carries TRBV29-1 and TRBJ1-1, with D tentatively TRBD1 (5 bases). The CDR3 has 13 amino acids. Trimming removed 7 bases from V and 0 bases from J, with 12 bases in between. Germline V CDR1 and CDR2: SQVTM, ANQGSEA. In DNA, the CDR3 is TGCAGCGCTCAAACAGGTCTGAACACTGAAGCTTTCTTT. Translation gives CSAQTGLNTEAFF.

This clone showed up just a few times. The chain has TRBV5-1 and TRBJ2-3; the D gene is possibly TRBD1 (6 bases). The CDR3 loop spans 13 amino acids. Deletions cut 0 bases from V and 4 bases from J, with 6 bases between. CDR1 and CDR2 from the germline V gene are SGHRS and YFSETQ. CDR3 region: CASSLDRADTQYF. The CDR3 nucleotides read TGCGCCAGCAGCTTGGACAGGGCAGATACGCAGTATTTT.

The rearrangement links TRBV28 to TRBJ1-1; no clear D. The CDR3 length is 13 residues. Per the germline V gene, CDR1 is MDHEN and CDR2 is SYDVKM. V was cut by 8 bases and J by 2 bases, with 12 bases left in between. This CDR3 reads CASHHRGNTEAFF. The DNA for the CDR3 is TGTGCCAGCCACCACCGGGGTAACACTGAAGCTTTCTTT.

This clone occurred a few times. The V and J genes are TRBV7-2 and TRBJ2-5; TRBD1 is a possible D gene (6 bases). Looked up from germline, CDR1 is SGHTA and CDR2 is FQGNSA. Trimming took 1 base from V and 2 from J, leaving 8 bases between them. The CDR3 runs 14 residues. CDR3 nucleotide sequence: TGTGCCAGCAGCTTAGGACAGGCTCAAGAGACCCAGTACTTC. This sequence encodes CASSLGQAQETQYF.

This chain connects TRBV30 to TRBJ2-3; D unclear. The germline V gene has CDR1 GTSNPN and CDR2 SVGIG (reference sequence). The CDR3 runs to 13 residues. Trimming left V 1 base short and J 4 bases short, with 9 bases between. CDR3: CAWSEVVADTQYF. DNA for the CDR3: TGTGCCTGGAGTGAAGTGGTCGCAGATACGCAGTATTTT.

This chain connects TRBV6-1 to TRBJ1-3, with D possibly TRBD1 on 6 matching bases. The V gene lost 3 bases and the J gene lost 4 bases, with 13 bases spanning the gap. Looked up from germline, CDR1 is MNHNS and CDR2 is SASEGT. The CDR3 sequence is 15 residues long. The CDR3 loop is CASSDEGTYGNTIYF. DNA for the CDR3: TGTGCCAGCAGTGATGAGGGGACATACGGAAACACCATATATTTT.

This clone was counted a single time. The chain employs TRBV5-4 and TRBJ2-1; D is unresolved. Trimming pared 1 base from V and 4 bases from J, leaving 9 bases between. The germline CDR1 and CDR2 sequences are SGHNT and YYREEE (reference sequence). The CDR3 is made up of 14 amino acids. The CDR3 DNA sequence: TGTGCCAGCAGCTTGAAGGCGGCGTACAATGAGCAGTTCTTC. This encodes CASSLKAAYNEQFF.

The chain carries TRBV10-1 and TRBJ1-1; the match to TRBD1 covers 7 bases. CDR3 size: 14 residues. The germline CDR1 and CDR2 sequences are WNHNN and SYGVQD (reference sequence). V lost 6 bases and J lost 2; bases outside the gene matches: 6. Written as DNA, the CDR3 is TGCGCCAGCAGCTCCGGGACAGACAACACTGAAGCTTTCTTT. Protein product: CASSSGTDNTEAFF.

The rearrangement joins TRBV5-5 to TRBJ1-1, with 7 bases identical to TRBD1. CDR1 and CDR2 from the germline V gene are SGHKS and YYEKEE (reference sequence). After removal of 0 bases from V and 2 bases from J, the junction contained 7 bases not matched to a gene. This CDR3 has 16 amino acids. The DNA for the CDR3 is TGTGCCAGCAGCTTGGTCGGCAGGGGGGCTAACACTGAAGCTTTCTTT. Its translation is CASSLVGRGANTEAFF.

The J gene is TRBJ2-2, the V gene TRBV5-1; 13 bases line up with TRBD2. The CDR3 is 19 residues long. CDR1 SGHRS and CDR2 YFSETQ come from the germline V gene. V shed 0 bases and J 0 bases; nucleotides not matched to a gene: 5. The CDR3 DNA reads TGCGCCAGCAGCTTGGCCCCGGGACTAGCGGGGTCGAACACCGGGGAGCTGTTTTTT. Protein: CASSLAPGLAGSNTGELFF.

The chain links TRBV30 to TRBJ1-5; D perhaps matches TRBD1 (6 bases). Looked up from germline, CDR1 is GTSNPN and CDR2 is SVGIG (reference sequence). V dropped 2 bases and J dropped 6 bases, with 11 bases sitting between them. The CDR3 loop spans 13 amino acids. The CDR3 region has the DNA TGTGCCTGGAGTCAGGGGATAGGTCAGCCCCAGCATTTT. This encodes CAWSQGIGQPQHF.

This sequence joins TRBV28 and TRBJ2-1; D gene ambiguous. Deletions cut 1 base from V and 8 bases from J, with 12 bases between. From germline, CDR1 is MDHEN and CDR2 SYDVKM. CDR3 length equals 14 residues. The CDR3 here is CASSLYGSVYEQFF. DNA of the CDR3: TGTGCCAGCAGTTTATACGGTTCTGTGTATGAGCAGTTCTTC.

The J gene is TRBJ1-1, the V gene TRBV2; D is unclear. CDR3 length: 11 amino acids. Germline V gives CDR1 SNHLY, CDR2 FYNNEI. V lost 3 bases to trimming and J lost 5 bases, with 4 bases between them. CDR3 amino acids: CASSERTEAFF. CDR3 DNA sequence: TGTGCCAGCAGTGAGAGGACTGAAGCTTTCTTT.

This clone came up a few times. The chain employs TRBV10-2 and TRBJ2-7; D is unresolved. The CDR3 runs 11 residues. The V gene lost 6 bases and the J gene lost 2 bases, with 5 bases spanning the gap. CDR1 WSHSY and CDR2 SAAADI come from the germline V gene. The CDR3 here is CASSDPYEQYF. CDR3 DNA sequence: TGCGCCAGCAGCGATCCCTACGAGCAGTACTTC.